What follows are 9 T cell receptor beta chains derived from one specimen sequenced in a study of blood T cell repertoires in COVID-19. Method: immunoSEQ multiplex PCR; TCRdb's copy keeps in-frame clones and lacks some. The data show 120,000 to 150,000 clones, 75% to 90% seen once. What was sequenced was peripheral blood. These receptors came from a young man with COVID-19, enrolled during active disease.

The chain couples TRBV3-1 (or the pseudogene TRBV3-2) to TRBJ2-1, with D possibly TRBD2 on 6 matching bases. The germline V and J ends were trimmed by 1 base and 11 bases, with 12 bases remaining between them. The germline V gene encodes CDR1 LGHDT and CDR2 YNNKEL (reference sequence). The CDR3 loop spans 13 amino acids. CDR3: CASSQGRGVKQFF. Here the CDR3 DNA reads TGTGCCAGCAGCCAAGGGCGGGGAGTGAAGCAGTTCTTC.

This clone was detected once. CDR3 region: CASSFAPGAGELFF. The CDR3 nucleotides read TGTGCCAGCAGCTTTGCCCCCGGGGCCGGGGAGCTGTTTTTT. This chain connects TRBV7-3 to TRBJ2-2, with D possibly TRBD2 on 5 matching bases. Germline V gene data show CDR1 as SGHTA and CDR2 as FQGTGA. This CDR3 contains 14 residues. Between the trimmed V and J ends, which lost 3 bases and 6 bases, there was a span of 11 bases.

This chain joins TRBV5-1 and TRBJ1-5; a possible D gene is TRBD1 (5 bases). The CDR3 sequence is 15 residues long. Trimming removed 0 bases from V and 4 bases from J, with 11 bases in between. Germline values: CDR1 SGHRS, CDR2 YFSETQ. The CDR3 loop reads CASSLEAGLNQPQHF. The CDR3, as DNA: TGCGCCAGCAGCTTGGAGGCAGGGCTGAATCAGCCCCAGCATTTT.

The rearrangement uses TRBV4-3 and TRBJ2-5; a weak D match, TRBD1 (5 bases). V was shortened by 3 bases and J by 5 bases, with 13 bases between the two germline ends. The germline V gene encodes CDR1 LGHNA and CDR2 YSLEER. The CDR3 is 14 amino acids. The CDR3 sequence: CASSQGMGRETQYF. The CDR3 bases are TGCGCCAGCAGCCAGGGTATGGGGCGGGAGACCCAGTACTTC.

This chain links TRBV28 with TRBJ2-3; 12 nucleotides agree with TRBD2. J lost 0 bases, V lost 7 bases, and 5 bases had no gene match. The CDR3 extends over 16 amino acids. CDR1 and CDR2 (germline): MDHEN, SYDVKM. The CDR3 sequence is CASTPTSGRSTDTQYF. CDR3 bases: TGTGCCAGCACCCCAACTAGCGGGAGGAGCACAGATACGCAGTATTTT. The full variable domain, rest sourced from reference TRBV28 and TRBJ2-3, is DVKVTQSSRYLVKRTGEKVFLECVQDMDHENMFWYRQDPGLGLRLIYFSYDVKMKEKGDIPEGYSVSREKKERFSLILESASTNQTSMYLCASTPTSGRSTDTQYFGPGTRLTVL.

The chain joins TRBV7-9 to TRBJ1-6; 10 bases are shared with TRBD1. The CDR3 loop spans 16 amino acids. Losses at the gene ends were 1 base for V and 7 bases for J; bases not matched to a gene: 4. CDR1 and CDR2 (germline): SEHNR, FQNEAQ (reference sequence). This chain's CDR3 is CASSLEGQGRNSPLHF. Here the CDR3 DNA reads TGTGCCAGCAGCTTAGAGGGACAGGGGAGAAATTCACCCCTCCACTTT.

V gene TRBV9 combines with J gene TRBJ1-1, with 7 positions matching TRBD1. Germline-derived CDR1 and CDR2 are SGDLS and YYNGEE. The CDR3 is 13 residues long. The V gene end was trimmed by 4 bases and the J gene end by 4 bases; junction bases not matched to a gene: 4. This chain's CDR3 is CASSSRQGTEAFF. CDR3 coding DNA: TGTGCCAGCAGCTCCAGACAGGGCACTGAAGCTTTCTTT.

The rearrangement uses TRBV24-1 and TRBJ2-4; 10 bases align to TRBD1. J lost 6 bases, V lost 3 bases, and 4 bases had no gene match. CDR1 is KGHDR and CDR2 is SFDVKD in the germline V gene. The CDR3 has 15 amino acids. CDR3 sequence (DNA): TGTGCCACCAGTGATCCGGGACAGGGGAGAAACATTCAGTACTTC. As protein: CATSDPGQGRNIQYF.

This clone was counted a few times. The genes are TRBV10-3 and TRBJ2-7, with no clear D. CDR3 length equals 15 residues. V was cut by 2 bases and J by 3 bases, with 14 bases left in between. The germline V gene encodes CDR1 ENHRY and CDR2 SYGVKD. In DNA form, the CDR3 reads TGTGCCATCAGTGAGATAAAGAGTGGAGTCTACGAGCAGTACTTC. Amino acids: CAISEIKSGVYEQYF.